The entry below gives a single TCR beta chain sequence along with its context. Method: immunoSEQ multiplex PCR; TCRdb's copy keeps in-frame clones and lacks some. The sample carries around 12,000 clones, about 88% recorded once. The data originate from a study of blood T cell repertoires in COVID-19. Germline V lookup: CDR1 LNHDA, CDR2 SQIVND (reference sequence). The V and J ends lost 6 bases and 4 bases respectively, with 21 bases between them. This CDR3 is 16 amino acids long. The receptor was isolated from a human donor in a cohort sampled during active COVID-19. V usage is TRBV19 and J usage is TRBJ1-2, with D possibly TRBD1 on 6 matching bases. The sample consisted of peripheral blood. The CDR3 sequence is CASRPGTPIPLYGYTF. CDR3 nucleotide sequence: TGTGCCAGTAGGCCCGGGACACCAATTCCCCTCTATGGCTACACCTTC.